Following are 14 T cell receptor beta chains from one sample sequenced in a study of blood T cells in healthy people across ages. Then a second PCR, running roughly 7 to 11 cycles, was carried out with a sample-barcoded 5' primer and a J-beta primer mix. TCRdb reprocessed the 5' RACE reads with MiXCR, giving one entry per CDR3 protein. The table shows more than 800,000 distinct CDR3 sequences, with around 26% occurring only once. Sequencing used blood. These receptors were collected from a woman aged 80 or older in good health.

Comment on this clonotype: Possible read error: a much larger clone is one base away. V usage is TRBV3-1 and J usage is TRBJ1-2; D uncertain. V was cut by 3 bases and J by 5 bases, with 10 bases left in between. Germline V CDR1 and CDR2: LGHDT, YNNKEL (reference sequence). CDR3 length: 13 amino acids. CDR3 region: CASSHTTEYGYTF. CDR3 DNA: TGTGCCAGCAGCCACACGACGGAGTATGGCTACACCTTC. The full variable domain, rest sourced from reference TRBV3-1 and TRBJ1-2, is DTAVSQTPKYLVTQMGNDKSIKCEQNLGHDTMYWYKQDSKKFLKIMFSYNNKELIINETVPNRFSPKSPDKAHLNLHINSLELGDSAVYFCASSHTTEYGYTFGSGTRLTVV.

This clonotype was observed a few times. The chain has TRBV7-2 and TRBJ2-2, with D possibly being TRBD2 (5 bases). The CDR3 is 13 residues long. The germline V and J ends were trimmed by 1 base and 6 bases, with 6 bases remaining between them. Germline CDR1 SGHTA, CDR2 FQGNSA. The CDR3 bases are TGTGCCAGCAGCTTAGATAGCGCCGGGGAGCTGTTTTTT. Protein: CASSLDSAGELFF.

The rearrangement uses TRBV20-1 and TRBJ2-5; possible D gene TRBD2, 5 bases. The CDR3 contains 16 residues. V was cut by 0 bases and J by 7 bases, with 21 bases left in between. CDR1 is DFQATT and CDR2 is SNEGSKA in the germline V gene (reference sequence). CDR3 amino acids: CSARDPKGNPSGTQYF. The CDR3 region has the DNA TGCAGTGCTAGAGATCCGAAAGGGAATCCCAGCGGGACCCAGTACTTC.

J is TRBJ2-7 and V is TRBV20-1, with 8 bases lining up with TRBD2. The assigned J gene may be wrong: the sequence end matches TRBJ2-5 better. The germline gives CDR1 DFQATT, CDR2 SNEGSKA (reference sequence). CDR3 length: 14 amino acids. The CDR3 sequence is CSARRIAGIETQYF. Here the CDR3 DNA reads TGCAGTGCTAGGCGGATAGCGGGGATTGAGACCCAGTACTTC.

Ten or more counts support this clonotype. CDR3 region: CASSYRTGHETQYF. CDR3 nucleotide sequence: TGTGCCAGCAGTTACAGGACAGGGCACGAGACCCAGTACTTC. The chain carries TRBV7-9 and TRBJ2-5; 8 nucleotides agree with TRBD1. V lost 6 bases and J lost 5; bases outside the gene matches: 8. The CDR3 length is 14 residues. Germline V gene lookup returns CDR1 SEHNR and CDR2 FQNEAQ (reference sequence). Filled out from reference TRBV7-9 and TRBJ2-5, the complete variable domain reads DTGVSQNPRHKITKRGQNVTFRCDPISEHNRLYWYRQTLGQGPEFLTYFQNEAQLEKSRLLSDRFSAERPKGSFSTLEIQRTEQGDSAMYLCASSYRTGHETQYFGPGTRLLVL.

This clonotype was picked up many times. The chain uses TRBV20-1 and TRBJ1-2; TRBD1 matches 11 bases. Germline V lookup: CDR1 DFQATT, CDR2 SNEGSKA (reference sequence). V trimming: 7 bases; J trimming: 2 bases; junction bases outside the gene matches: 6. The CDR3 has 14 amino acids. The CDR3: CSGSRDRGNYGYTF. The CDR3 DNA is TGCAGTGGTAGCCGGGACAGGGGGAACTATGGCTACACCTTC.

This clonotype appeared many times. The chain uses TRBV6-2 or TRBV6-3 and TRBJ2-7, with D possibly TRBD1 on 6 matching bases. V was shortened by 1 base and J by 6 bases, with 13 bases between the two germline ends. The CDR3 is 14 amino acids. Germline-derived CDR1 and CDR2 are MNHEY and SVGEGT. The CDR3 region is CASSYLGARFEQYF. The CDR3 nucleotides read TGTGCCAGCAGTTACTTGGGGGCGCGGTTCGAGCAGTACTTC.

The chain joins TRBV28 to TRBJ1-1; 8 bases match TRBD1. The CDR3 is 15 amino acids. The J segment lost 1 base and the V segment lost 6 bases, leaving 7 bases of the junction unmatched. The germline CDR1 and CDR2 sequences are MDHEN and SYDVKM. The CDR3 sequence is CASSRRTGWNTEAFF. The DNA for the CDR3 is TGTGCCAGCAGCCGCCGGACAGGGTGGAACACTGAAGCTTTCTTT.

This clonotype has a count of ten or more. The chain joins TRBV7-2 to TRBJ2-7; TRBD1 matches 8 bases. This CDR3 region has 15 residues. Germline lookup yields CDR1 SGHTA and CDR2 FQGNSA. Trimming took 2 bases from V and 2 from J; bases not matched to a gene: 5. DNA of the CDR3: TGTGCCAGCAGCTTAACCGGGACAGGCACCTACGAGCAGTACTTC. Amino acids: CASSLTGTGTYEQYF. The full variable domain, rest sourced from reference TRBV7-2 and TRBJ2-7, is GAGVSQSPSNKVTEKGKDVELRCDPISGHTALYWYRQSLGQGLEFLIYFQGNSAPDKSGLPSDRFSAERTGGSVSTLTIQRTQQEDSAVYLCASSLTGTGTYEQYFGPGTRLTVT.

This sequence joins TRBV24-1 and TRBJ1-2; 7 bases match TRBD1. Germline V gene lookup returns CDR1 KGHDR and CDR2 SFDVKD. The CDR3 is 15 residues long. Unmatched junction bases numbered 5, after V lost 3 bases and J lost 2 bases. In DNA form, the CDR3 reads TGTGCCACCAGTGATACCCTGACAGGGAACTATGGCTACACCTTC. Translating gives CATSDTLTGNYGYTF.

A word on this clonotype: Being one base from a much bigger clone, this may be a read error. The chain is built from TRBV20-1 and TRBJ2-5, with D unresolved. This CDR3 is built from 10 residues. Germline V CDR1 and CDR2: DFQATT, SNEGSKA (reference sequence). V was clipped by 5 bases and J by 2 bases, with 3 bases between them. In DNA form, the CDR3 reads TGCAGTGCTCAACAAGAGACCCAGTACTTC. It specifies CSAQQETQYF.

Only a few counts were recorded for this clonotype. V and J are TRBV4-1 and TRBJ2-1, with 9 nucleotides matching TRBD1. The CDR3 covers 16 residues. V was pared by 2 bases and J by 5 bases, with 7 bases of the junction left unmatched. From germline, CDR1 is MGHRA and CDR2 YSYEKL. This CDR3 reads CASSQRGTGMDNEQFF. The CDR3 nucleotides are TGCGCCAGCAGCCAACGTGGGACAGGGATGGACAATGAGCAGTTCTTC.

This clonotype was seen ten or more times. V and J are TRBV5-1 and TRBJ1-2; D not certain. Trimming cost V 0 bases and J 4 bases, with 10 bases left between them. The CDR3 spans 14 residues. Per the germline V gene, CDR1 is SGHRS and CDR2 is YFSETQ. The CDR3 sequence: CASSLDQDFYGYTF. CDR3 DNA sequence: TGCGCCAGCAGCTTGGACCAGGACTTCTATGGCTACACCTTC.

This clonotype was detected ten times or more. The CDR3 sequence: CASSSRTGGTETQYF. CDR3 DNA sequence: TGTGCCAGCAGCTCCCGGACAGGGGGAACAGAGACCCAGTACTTC. This sequence joins TRBV9 and TRBJ2-5; TRBD1 matches 10 bases. This CDR3 region has 15 residues. CDR1 is SGDLS, CDR2 YYNGEE, per germline. The junction had 7 bases not matched to a gene; V was cut back by 4 bases and J by 4 bases.